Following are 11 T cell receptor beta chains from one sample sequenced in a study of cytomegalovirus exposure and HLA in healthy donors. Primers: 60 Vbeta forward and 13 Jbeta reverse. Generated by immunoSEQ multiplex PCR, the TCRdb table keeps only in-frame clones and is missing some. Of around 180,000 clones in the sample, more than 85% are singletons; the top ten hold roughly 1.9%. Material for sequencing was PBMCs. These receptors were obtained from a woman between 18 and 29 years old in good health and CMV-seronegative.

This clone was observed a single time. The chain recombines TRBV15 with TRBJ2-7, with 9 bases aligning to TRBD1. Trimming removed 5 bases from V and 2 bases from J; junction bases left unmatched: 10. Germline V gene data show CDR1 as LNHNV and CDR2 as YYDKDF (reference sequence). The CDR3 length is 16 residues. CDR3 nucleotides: TGTGCCACCAGCGCCCACGCCGGGACAGGGACCTACGAGCAGTACTTC. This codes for CATSAHAGTGTYEQYF.

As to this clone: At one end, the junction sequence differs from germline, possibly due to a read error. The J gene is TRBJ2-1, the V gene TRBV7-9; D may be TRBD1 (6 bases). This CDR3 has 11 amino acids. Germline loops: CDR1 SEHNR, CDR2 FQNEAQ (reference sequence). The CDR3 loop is CASSSQGDGVF. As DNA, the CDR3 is TGTGCCAGCAGTTCACAGGGTGATGGGGTCTTC. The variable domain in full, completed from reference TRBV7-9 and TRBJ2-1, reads DTGVSQNPRHKITKRGQNVTFRCDPISEHNRLYWYRQTLGQGPEFLTYFQNEAQLEKSRLLSDRFSAERPKGSFSTLEIQRTEQGDSAMYLCASSSQGDGVFGPGTRLTVL.

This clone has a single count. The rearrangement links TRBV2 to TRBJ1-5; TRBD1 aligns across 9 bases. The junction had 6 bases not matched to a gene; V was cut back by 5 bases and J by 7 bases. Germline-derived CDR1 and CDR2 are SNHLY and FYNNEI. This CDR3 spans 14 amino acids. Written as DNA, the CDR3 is TGTGCCAGCAGTCGGACAGGGGCCGGACAGCCCCAGCATTTT. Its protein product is CASSRTGAGQPQHF.

Written as DNA, the CDR3 is TGTGCCAGCAGCATGAGGGACTATGGCTACACCTTC. Amino acid sequence: CASSMRDYGYTF. This chain links TRBV7-6 with TRBJ1-2; D uncertain. V lost 5 bases, J lost 3 bases, and 7 bases lay in between. The CDR3 consists of 12 residues. Per germline, CDR1 SGHVS and CDR2 FNYEAQ.

The CDR3 DNA sequence: TGTGCCATCACGAGCGGGGGTGACCAAGAGACCCAGTACTTC. This codes for CAITSGGDQETQYF. The J gene is TRBJ2-5, the V gene TRBV10-3; 8 positions match TRBD2. This CDR3 is built from 14 residues. Germline values: CDR1 ENHRY, CDR2 SYGVKD. Losses at the gene ends were 7 bases for V and 0 bases for J; bases not matched to a gene: 4.

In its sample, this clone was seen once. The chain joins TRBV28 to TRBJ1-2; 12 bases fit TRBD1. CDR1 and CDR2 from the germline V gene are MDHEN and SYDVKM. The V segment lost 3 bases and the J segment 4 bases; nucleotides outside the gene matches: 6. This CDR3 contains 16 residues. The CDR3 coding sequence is TGTGCCAGCAGTTTGACCGGGACAGGGGGCAGCTATGGCTACACCTTC. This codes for CASSLTGTGGSYGYTF.

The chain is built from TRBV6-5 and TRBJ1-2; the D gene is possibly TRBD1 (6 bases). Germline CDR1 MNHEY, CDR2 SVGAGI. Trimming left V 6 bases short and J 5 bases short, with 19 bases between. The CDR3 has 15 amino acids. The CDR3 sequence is CASSRGGDLNYGYTF. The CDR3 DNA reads TGTGCCAGCAGCCGAGGGGGGGACCTCAATTATGGCTACACCTTC.

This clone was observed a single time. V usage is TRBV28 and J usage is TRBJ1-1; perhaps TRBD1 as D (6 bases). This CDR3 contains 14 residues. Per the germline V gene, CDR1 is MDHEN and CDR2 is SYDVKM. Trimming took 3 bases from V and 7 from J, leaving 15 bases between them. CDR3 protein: CASSLGTGRGEAFF. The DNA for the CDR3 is TGTGCCAGCAGTTTGGGGACGGGCAGGGGTGAAGCTTTCTTT.

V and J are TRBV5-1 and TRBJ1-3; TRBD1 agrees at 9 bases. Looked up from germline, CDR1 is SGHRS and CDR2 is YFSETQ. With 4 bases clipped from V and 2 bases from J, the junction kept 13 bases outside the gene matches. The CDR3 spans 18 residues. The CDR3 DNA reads TGCGCCAGCAGCCCGGACAGGGGAGGGGGCTTCGCTGGAAACACCATATATTTT. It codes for CASSPDRGGGFAGNTIYF.

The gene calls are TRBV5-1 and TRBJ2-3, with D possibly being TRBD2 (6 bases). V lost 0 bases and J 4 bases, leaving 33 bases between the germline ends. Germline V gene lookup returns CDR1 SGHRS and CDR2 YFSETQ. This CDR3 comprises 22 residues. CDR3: CASSLDSFPSAPGLRGADTQYF. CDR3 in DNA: TGCGCCAGCAGCTTGGACTCTTTCCCTTCTGCTCCGGGACTCAGAGGAGCAGATACGCAGTATTTT.

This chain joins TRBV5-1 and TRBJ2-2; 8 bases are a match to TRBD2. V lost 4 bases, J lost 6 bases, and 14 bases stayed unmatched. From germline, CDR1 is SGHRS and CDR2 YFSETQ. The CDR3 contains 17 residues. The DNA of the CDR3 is TGCGCCAGCAGCCTATCCCCCAGCGGGAGAGGCTCCGGGGAGCTGTTTTTT. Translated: CASSLSPSGRGSGELFF.